What follows is one TCR beta chain and its context. This table comes from immunoSEQ multiplex PCR, and its TCRdb copy is limited to in-frame clones, with some not included. The sample records about 730,000 clones, approximately 85% being singletons. The data originate from a study of shared T cell receptors in the human thymus. V trimming: 2 bases; J trimming: 3 bases; junction bases outside the gene matches: 7. The germline V gene has CDR1 SNHLY and CDR2 FYNNEI. The CDR3 covers 18 residues. This same sample was also taken into another study, of human thymus T cells.

This chain links TRBV2 with TRBJ2-2, with TRBD2 matching 12 bases. The clonotype was recovered from a girl in the first two years of life with a congenital heart defect. The material sequenced was thymocytes. The chain's CDR3 is CASSELLAGGEYTGELFF. The CDR3 DNA reads as TGTGCCAGCAGTGAACTTCTAGCGGGGGGGGAATACACCGGGGAGCTGTTTTTT. The full variable domain, in which reference TRBV2 and TRBJ2-2 provide the parts outside the CDR3, is EPEVTQTPSHQVTQMGQEVILRCVPISNHLYFYWYRQILGQKVEFLVSFYNNEISEKSEIFDDQFSVERPDGSNFTLKIRSTKLEDSAMYFCASSELLAGGEYTGELFFGEGSRLTVL.